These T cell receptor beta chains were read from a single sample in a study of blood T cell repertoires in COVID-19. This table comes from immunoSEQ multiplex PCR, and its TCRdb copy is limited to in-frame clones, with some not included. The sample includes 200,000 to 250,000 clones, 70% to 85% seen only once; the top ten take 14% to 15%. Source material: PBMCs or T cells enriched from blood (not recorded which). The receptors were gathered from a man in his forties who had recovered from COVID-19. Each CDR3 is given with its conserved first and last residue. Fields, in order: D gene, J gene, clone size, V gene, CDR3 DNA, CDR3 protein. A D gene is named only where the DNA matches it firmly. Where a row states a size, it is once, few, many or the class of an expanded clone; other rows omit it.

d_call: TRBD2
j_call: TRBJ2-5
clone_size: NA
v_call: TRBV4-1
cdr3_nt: TGCGCCAGCAGCCCTGGGACTAGAGGAGAGACCCAGTACTTC
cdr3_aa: CASSPGTRGETQYF

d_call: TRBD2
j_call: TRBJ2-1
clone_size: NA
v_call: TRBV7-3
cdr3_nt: TGTGCCAGCAGCTTACTAGCGGGGAATGAGCAGTTCTTC
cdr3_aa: CASSLLAGNEQFF

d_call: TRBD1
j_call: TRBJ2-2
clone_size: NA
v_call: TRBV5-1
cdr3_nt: TGCGCCAGCAGCTTGGGACAGGGGGCGACCGGGGAGCTGTTTTTT
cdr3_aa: CASSLGQGATGELFF

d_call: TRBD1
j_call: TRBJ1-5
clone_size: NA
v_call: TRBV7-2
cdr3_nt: TGTGCCAGCAGCCTGGGGGGACAGGTGGGTCAGCCCCAGCATTTT
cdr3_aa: CASSLGGQVGQPQHF

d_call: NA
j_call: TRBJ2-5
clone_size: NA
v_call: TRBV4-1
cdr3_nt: TGCGCCAGCAGCCAAGGGTCAGGGGGGGAGACCCAGTACTTC
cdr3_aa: CASSQGSGGETQYF

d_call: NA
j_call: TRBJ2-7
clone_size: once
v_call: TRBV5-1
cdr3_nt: TGCGCCAGCAGCCCCCAGGGTCCTCCTGACTACGAGCAGTACTTC
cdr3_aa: CASSPQGPPDYEQYF

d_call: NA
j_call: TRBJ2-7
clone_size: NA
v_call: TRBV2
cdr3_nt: TGTGCCAGCAGTGTTTTTCAAACCTACGAGCAGTACTTC
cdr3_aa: CASSVFQTYEQYF

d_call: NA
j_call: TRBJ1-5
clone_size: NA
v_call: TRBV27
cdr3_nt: TGTGCCAGCGGCCCCCACTACATCCCCGCCTCCAATCAGCCCCAGCATTTT
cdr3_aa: CASGPHYIPASNQPQHF

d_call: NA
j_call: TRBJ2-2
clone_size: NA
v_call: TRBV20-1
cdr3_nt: TGCAGTGCTAGTCGGGACAGCCCCCCATGGGGGGAGCTATTTTTT
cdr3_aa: CSASRDSPPWGELFF

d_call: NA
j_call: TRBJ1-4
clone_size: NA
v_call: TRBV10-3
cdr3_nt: TGTGCCATCAGTGAGGAGGCTGCTAATGAAAAACTGTTTTTT
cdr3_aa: CAISEEAANEKLFF

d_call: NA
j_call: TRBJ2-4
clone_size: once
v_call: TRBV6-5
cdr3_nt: TGTGCCAGCATGGAGGGGGGGTCCAAAAACATTCAGTACTTC
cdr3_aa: CASMEGGSKNIQYF

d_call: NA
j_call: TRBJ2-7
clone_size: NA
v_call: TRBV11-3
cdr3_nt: TGTGCCAGCAGCTTAAGGGGATTTACCTACGAGCAGTACTTC
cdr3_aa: CASSLRGFTYEQYF

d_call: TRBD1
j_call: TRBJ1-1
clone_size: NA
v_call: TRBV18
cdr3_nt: TGTGCCAGCTCACTAGGGGGACAGGGGGGTACTGAAGCTTTCTTT
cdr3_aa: CASSLGGQGGTEAFF

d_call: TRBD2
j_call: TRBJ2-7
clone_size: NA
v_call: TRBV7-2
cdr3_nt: TGTGCCAGCAGCCTCGAGGGGTCTAGCGGAACCTACGAGCAGTACTTC
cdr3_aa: CASSLEGSSGTYEQYF

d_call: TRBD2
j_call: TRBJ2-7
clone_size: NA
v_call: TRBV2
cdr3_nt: TGTGCCAGCACGCGGGAGAAGGAGTACGAGCAGTACTTC
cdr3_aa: CASTREKEYEQYF

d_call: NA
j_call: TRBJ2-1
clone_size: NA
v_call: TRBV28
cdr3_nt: TGTGCCAGCGGCGGGATCCAGGTAATGGATGAGCAGTTCTTC
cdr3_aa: CASGGIQVMDEQFF

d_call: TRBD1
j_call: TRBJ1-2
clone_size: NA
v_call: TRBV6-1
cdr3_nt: TGTGCCAGCAGTGAAACAGGGGGCCTCTATGGCTACACCTTC
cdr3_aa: CASSETGGLYGYTF

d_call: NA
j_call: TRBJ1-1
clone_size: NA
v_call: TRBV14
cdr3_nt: TGTGCCAGCAGCCGTGGCCTGAACACTGAAGCTTTCTTT
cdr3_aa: CASSRGLNTEAFF

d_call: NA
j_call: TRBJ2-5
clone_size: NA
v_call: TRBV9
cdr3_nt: TGTGCCAGCAGCGTAGGGTGGAGTGAGACCCAGTACTTC
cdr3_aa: CASSVGWSETQYF

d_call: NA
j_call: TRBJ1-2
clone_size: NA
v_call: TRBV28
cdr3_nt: TGTGCCAGCAGTCCGACACCGGGACACGGGGCGATTCGCTACACCTTC
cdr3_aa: CASSPTPGHGAIRYTF

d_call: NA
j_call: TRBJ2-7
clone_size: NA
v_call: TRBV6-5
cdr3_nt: TGTGCCTCACATCAATACGAGCAGTACTTC
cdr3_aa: CASHQYEQYF

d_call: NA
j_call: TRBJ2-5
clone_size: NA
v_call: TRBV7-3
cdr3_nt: TGTGCCAGCAGCGAAACCGGGACATCTAAAGAGACCCAGTACTTC
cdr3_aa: CASSETGTSKETQYF

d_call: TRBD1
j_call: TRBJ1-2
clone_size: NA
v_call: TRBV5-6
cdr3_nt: TGTGCCAGCAGCTTTCAGGCACAGGGGGCTTTTTATGGCTACACCTTC
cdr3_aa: CASSFQAQGAFYGYTF

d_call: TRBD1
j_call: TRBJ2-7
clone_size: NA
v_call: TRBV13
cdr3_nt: TGTGCCAGCAGCCCCCGGGACAGCGCCTACGAGCAGTACTTC
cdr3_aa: CASSPRDSAYEQYF

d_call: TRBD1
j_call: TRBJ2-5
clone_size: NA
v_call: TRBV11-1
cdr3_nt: TGTGCCAGCAGGTCTACAGGGGGCGCGGAGACCCAGTACTTC
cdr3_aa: CASRSTGGAETQYF

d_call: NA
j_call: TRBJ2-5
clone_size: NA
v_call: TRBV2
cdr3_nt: TGTGCCAGCAGCCGAGGGGGGGCGGAGACCCAGTACTTC
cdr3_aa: CASSRGGAETQYF

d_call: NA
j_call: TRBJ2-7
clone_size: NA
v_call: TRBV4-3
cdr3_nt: TGCGCCAGCAGCCGATTATTACAGGGTCCCTACGAGCAGTACTTC
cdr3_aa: CASSRLLQGPYEQYF

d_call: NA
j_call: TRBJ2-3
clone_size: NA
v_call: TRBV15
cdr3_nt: TGTGCCACCAGCACCCGCGGACTGGACCTTCGGGATACGCAGTATTTT
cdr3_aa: CATSTRGLDLRDTQYF

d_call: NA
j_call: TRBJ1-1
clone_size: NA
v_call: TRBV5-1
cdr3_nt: TGCGCCAGCAGCTTGGAGAGGGTAGGTACGAACACTGAAGCTTTCTTT
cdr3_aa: CASSLERVGTNTEAFF

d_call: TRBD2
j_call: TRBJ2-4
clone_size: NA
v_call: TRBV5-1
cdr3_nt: TGCGCCAGCAGCTCCGGGGAGCGGGGGGGGAACATTCAGTACTTC
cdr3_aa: CASSSGERGGNIQYF

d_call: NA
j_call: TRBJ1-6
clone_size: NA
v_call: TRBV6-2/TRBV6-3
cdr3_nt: TGTGCCAGCAGTTACTTTGGGACAAGGAATTCACCCCTCCACTTT
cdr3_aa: CASSYFGTRNSPLHF

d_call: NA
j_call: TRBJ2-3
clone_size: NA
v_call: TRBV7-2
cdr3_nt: TGTGCCAGCAGCTTGTTGATCAGGGGCGGGACAGATACGCAGTATTTT
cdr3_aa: CASSLLIRGGTDTQYF

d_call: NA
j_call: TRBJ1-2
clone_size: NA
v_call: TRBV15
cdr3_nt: TGTGCCACCACGCCCAGGTTAAACTATGGCTACACCTTC
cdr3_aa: CATTPRLNYGYTF

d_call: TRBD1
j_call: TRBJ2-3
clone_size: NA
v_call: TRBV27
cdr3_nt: TGTGCCAGCTCCCTAGGGGGACAGGTCTCAGATACGCAGTATTTT
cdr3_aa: CASSLGGQVSDTQYF

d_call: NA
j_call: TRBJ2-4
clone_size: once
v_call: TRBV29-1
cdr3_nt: TGCAGCGCCGCTGGACTAGCCAAAAACATTCAGTACTTC
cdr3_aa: CSAAGLAKNIQYF

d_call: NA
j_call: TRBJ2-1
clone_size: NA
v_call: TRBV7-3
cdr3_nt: TGTGCCAGCAGCTTAACGCCGGGGTCCTCCTACAATGAGCAGTTCTTC
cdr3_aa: CASSLTPGSSYNEQFF

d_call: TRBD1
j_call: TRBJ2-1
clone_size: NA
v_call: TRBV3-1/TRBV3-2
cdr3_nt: TGTGCCAGCAGCCTAGGGGAAGGGGGCTCGGAGCAGTTCTTC
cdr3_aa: CASSLGEGGSEQFF

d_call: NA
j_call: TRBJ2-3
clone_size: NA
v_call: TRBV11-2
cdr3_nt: TGTGCCAGCAGTATGGGGCGACAGAGCACAGATACGCAGTATTTT
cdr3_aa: CASSMGRQSTDTQYF

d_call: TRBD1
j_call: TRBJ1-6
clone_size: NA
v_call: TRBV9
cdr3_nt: TGTGCCAGCAGCGTCGACAGGGGGCCGGGGGGCTTCTATAATTCACCCCTCCACTTT
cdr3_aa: CASSVDRGPGGFYNSPLHF

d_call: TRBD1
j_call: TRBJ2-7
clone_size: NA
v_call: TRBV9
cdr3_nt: TGTGCCAGCAGCGTAGCTGGTGGACAGGGTACTTACGAGCAGTACTTC
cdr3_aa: CASSVAGGQGTYEQYF

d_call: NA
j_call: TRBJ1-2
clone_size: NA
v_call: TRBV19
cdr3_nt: TGTGCCAGTAGGATCGGGGTCCCTTATGGCTACACCTTC
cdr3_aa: CASRIGVPYGYTF

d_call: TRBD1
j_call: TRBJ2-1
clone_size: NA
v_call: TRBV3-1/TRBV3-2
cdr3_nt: TGTGCCAGCAGTCCTCTCACAGGGGGCTACAATGAGCAGTTCTTC
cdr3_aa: CASSPLTGGYNEQFF

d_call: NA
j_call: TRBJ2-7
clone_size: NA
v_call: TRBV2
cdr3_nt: TGTGCCAGCAGTGTAGACAATGCCGAGCAGTACTTC
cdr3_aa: CASSVDNAEQYF

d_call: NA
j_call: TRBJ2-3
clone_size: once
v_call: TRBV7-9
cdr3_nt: TGTGCCAGCAGCATCGGAGCGGGCATAAACACAGATACGCAGTATTTT
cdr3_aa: CASSIGAGINTDTQYF

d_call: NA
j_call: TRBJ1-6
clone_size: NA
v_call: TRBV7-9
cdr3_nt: TGTGCCAGCAGCTTAGATAGGCAGGGTCGGAATTCACCCCTCCACTTT
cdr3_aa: CASSLDRQGRNSPLHF